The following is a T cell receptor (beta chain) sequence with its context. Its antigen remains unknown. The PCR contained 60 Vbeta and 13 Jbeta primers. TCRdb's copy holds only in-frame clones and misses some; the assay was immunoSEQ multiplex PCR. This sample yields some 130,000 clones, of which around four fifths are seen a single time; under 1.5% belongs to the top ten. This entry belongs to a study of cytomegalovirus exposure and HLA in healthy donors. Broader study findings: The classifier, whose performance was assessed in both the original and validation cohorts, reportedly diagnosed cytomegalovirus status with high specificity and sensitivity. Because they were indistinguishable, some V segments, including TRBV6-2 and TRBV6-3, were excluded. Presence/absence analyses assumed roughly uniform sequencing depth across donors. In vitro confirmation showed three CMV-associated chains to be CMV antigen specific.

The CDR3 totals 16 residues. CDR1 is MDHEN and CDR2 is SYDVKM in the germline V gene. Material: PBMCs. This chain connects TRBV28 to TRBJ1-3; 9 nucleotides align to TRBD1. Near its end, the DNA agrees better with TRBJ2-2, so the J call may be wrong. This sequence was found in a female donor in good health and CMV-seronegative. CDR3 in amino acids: CASRIRTGEGAGELFF. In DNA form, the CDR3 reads TGTGCCAGCAGGATCCGGACAGGGGAAGGCGCCGGGGAGCTGTTTTTT.